The next 28 T cell receptor beta chains were all read from a single sample in a study of T cells after yellow fever vaccination (dated by TCRdb to between 2018 and 2021). Library preparation employed 5' RACE. Sequencing was performed on an Illumina HiSeq 2500. TCRdb's own reprocessing of the public reads used fastp at Q25 and MiXCR and kept productive beta chains. Records with the same CDR3 protein are collapsed into one entry carrying the most frequent genes and DNA. The sample profile shows around 30,000 distinct CDR3 sequences; 6.6% of them were found once. The ten largest account for around a fifth of the sample. The treatment or condition label, read with the paper, signifies: live attenuated yellow fever vaccine strain. The sample consisted of PBMCs, either bulk or a sorted T-cell subset (CD4+, CD8+, memory, or dextramer-sorted; not recorded which), taken on the day of the first yellow fever vaccination. These receptors all stem from a man younger than 35 who received the YFV17D yellow fever vaccine.

The sample holds many counts of this clonotype. V gene TRBV5-1 combines with J gene TRBJ2-1; 9 nucleotides match TRBD2. V was pared by 3 bases and J by 5 bases, with 6 bases of the junction left unmatched. The CDR3 extends over 15 amino acids. CDR1 is SGHRS, CDR2 YFSETQ, per germline. CDR3 nucleotide sequence: TGCGCCAGCAGCTCCGGCGGGGGGGCTCACAATGAGCAGTTCTTC. This translates into CASSSGGGAHNEQFF.

Comments on this clonotype: This may be a read error, as it is one base from a much larger clone. The chain combines TRBV4-2 with TRBJ2-5; 11 nucleotides agree with TRBD2. The CDR3 runs to 17 residues. Germline V CDR1 and CDR2: LGHNA, YNFKEQ. Here the CDR3 reads CASSQYLAGGIQETKYF. The CDR3 coding sequence is TGTGCCAGCAGCCAGTATCTAGCGGGGGGAATCCAAGAGACCAAGTACTTC.

This clonotype appeared many times. The genes are TRBV11-2 and TRBJ2-3, with TRBD2 identical over 8 bases. V lost 5 bases, J lost 3 bases, and 4 bases stayed unmatched. The CDR3 covers 14 residues. Germline V CDR1 and CDR2: SGHAT, FQNNGV. Written as DNA, the CDR3 is TGTGCCAGCAGCGGCGGACTAGCAACAGATACGCAGTATTTT. Translation: CASSGGLATDTQYF. Filled out from reference TRBV11-2 and TRBJ2-3, the complete variable domain reads EAGVAQSPRYKIIEKRQSVAFWCNPISGHATLYWYQQILGQGPKLLIQFQNNGVVDDSQLPKDRFSAERLKGVDSTLKIQPAKLEDSAVYLCASSGGLATDTQYFGPGTRLTVL.

This clonotype was detected ten times or more. The rearrangement links TRBV20-1 to TRBJ2-7, with D perhaps being TRBD1 or TRBD2 (5 bases each). From germline, CDR1 is DFQATT and CDR2 SNEGSKA (reference sequence). This CDR3 is built from 13 residues. V shed 5 bases and J shed 9 bases, with 20 bases lying between them. The CDR3 DNA follows: TGCAGTGCTCCCCGCAGGCCGGGAAGGGGGCAGTACGTC. Its translation: CSAPRRPGRGQYV.

In this sample, this clonotype turned up many times. V is TRBV3-1 and J is TRBJ2-3; D gene ambiguous. The CDR3 is made up of 8 amino acids. Trimming left V 6 bases short and J 11 bases short, with 3 bases between. The germline V gene encodes CDR1 LGHDT and CDR2 YNNKEL (reference sequence). The CDR3 DNA is TGTGCCAGCAGGGAGCAGTATTTT. This gives the protein CASREQYF.

This clonotype has a count of ten or more. The V and J genes are TRBV7-9 and TRBJ1-1; 10 nucleotides align to TRBD1. CDR3 size: 16 residues. Germline loops: CDR1 SEHNR, CDR2 FQNEAQ (reference sequence). V was clipped by 4 bases and J by 4 bases; unmatched bases: 9. CDR3 sequence: CASSSGLTGGGTEAFF. CDR3 bases: TGTGCCAGCAGCTCGGGTTTGACAGGGGGCGGCACTGAAGCTTTCTTT.

The rearrangement links TRBV3-1 to TRBJ2-3; a possible D gene is TRBD2 (5 bases). Germline CDR1 and CDR2: LGHDT and YNNKEL (reference sequence). Trimming removed 0 bases at V and 1 base at J, with 8 bases between. The CDR3 contains 15 residues. CDR3 coding DNA: TGTGCCAGCAGCCAAGATGGGAGCCGCACAGATACGCAGTATTTT. Encoded protein: CASSQDGSRTDTQYF.

This clonotype was seen many times. This chain joins TRBV20-1 and TRBJ2-3; D not certain. CDR3 length: 14 residues. Germline loops: CDR1 DFQATT, CDR2 SNEGSKA (reference sequence). V dropped 2 bases and J dropped 1 base, with 10 bases sitting between them. As DNA, the CDR3 is TGCAGTGCTAGATCTCCGGCAGGCACAGATACGCAGTATTTT. Amino acids: CSARSPAGTDTQYF.

This clonotype has a count of ten or more. The CDR3 loop reads CASSLVGADTGELFF. The CDR3 nucleotides are TGCGCCAGCAGCTTAGTAGGGGCCGACACCGGGGAGCTGTTTTTT. V usage is TRBV5-1 and J usage is TRBJ2-2, with D perhaps TRBD1 (5 bases). CDR1 SGHRS and CDR2 YFSETQ come from the germline V gene. The CDR3 length is 15 residues. Deletions cut 2 bases from V and 3 bases from J, with 11 bases between.

This clonotype was recorded at least ten times. This sequence joins TRBV27 and TRBJ2-3, with D maybe TRBD2 (6 bases). Between the trimmed V and J ends, which lost 7 bases and 5 bases, there was a span of 10 bases. In germline, CDR1 is MNHEY, CDR2 SMNVEV (reference sequence). This CDR3 is 12 amino acids long. The CDR3 here is CASKTEGDTQYF. Written as DNA, the CDR3 is TGTGCCAGCAAAACGGAGGGAGATACGCAGTATTTT.

This clonotype showed up many times. CDR3 region: CSVAGGSPYEQYF. As DNA, the CDR3 is TGCAGCGTTGCCGGGGGTTCTCCCTACGAGCAGTACTTC. J is TRBJ2-7 and V is TRBV29-1; TRBD2 is a possible D gene (6 bases). The CDR3 sequence is 13 residues long. Between the trimmed V and J ends, which lost 4 bases and 2 bases, there was a span of 12 bases. From germline, CDR1 is SQVTM and CDR2 ANQGSEA.

This clonotype was detected ten times or more. The gene calls are TRBV7-2 and TRBJ2-5; maybe TRBD1 (5 bases). The CDR3 is 12 residues long. The V end lost 5 bases, the J end lost 5 bases, and 9 bases lay between the germline ends. Germline CDR1 SGHTA, CDR2 FQGNSA. Here the CDR3 reads CASSPTVETQYF. The DNA of the CDR3 is TGTGCCAGCAGCCCGACAGTGGAGACCCAGTACTTC.

Ten or more counts support this clonotype. This chain connects TRBV10-3 to TRBJ2-1, with a possible D match to TRBD2 (5 bases). The CDR3 length is 16 residues. Trimming cost V 4 bases and J 0 bases, with 13 bases left between them. CDR1 is ENHRY, CDR2 SYGVKD, per germline. The CDR3 coding sequence is TGTGCCATCAGTGTAACGGGGTCTGACTCCTACAATGAGCAGTTCTTC. It is translated as CAISVTGSDSYNEQFF.

This clonotype was found many times. The chain is built from TRBV7-9 and TRBJ1-1; D not resolved. The germline V gene encodes CDR1 SEHNR and CDR2 FQNEAQ (reference sequence). This CDR3 has 12 residues. The V end was cut by 1 base, the J end by 5 bases, with 5 bases between. The CDR3 sequence is CASSLGVTEAFF. The DNA for the CDR3 is TGTGCCAGCAGCTTAGGGGTAACTGAAGCTTTCTTT.

This clonotype was detected ten times or more. The gene calls are TRBV7-2 and TRBJ2-1; 7 nucleotides agree with TRBD1. The trim removed 5 bases at V and 5 bases at J, leaving 3 bases unmatched. This CDR3 spans 13 amino acids. CDR1 is SGHTA and CDR2 is FQGNSA in the germline V gene. This CDR3 reads CASSRGQHNEQFF. The CDR3 DNA sequence: TGTGCCAGCAGCAGGGGACAGCACAATGAGCAGTTCTTC.

The chain uses TRBV28 and TRBJ2-7; D is possibly TRBD2 (5 bases). CDR3 size: 18 residues. Trimming pared 5 bases from V and 0 bases from J, leaving 23 bases between. The germline CDR1 and CDR2 sequences are MDHEN and SYDVKM. CDR3: CASSPRSGWLEGSYEQYV. The CDR3 nucleotides are TGTGCCAGCAGTCCCCGAAGTGGATGGCTAGAGGGCTCCTACGAGCAGTACGTC.

At least ten counts were recorded for this clonotype. V gene TRBV12-3 or TRBV12-4 combines with J gene TRBJ1-2; D may be TRBD1 (6 bases). V was pared by 6 bases and J by 5 bases, with 13 bases between. The CDR3 length is 13 residues. The CDR3 reads CASRDTGQYGYTF. The CDR3 coding sequence is TGTGCCAGCAGGGATACAGGGCAGTATGGCTACACCTTC.

This clonotype was recorded at least ten times. The chain uses TRBV4-3 and TRBJ2-2; a weak D match, TRBD1 (5 bases). Germline-derived CDR1 and CDR2 are LGHNA and YSLEER. Trimming took 6 bases from V and 3 from J, leaving 17 bases between them. This CDR3 contains 16 residues. The CDR3: CASSQLTGQYTGELFF. For the CDR3, the DNA is TGCGCCAGCAGTCAATTAACAGGCCAATACACCGGGGAGCTGTTTTTT.

This clonotype was observed at least ten times. V gene TRBV12-3 or TRBV12-4 combines with J gene TRBJ2-2, with D hard to call. The CDR3 runs 14 residues. V was shortened by 6 bases and J by 3 bases, with 11 bases between the two germline ends. The CDR3 spells CASRPGPYTGELFF. The CDR3 DNA is TGTGCCAGCAGGCCAGGACCCTACACCGGGGAGCTGTTTTTT.

Ten or more counts support this clonotype. The chain uses TRBV3-1 and TRBJ2-1, with 8 bases lining up with TRBD2. Trimming removed 0 bases from V and 3 bases from J; junction bases left unmatched: 13. This CDR3 is built from 19 residues. Germline CDR1 and CDR2: LGHDT and YNNKEL (reference sequence). Here the CDR3 reads CASSQDIRETSEFYNEQFF. For the CDR3, the DNA is TGTGCCAGCAGCCAAGATATCAGGGAGACTAGCGAGTTCTACAATGAGCAGTTCTTC.

This clonotype was counted at least ten times. This sequence joins TRBV9 and TRBJ2-7; weak D call: TRBD2 (7 bases). The CDR3 has 16 amino acids. The germline V and J ends were trimmed by 6 bases and 0 bases, with 19 bases remaining between them. The germline V gene has CDR1 SGDLS and CDR2 YYNGEE. CDR3: CASTNRGGAPSYEQYV. The CDR3 DNA is TGTGCCAGCACCAACCGTGGGGGGGCCCCCTCCTACGAGCAGTACGTC.

In its sample, this clonotype was seen many times. The CDR3 loop is CASRSDRSSYNEQFF. CDR3 bases: TGTGCCAGCAGGTCGGACCGCAGCTCCTACAATGAGCAGTTCTTC. This rearrangement joins TRBV5-5 to TRBJ2-1, with D hard to call. CDR1 is SGHKS, CDR2 YYEKEE, per germline (reference sequence). This CDR3 comprises 15 residues. Trimming stripped 5 bases from V and 0 bases from J, with 12 bases between.

This clonotype is medium-sized within its sample. V usage is TRBV12-3 or TRBV12-4 and J usage is TRBJ1-5; no reliable D call. Trimming stripped 1 base from V and 5 bases from J, with 12 bases between. This CDR3 contains 15 residues. CDR3 DNA sequence: TGTGCCAGCAGTTTAGGGCAGTCCCCCGATCAGCCCCAGCATTTT. Translated: CASSLGQSPDQPQHF.

This clonotype was recorded at least ten times. This chain connects TRBV4-2 to TRBJ1-6; D remains ambiguous. The CDR3 is 15 residues long. Trimming removed 0 bases from V and 10 bases from J, with 13 bases in between. In germline, CDR1 is LGHNA, CDR2 YNFKEQ. The CDR3 nucleotides read TGTGCCAGCAGCCAAGAACACGGTCGGGGATCACCCCTCCACTTT. Its protein product is CASSQEHGRGSPLHF.

This clonotype was seen many times. This chain connects TRBV5-1 to TRBJ1-3; D gene ambiguous. This CDR3 region has 15 residues. Germline CDR1 reads SGHRS; CDR2 reads YFSETQ. V was pared by 4 bases and J by 0 bases, with 11 bases between. This CDR3 reads CASSLDGSSGNTIYF. CDR3 in DNA: TGCGCCAGCAGCCTGGACGGCTCCTCTGGAAACACCATATATTTT.

This clonotype was recorded many times. V is TRBV30 and J is TRBJ2-3, with D maybe TRBD1 (6 bases). With 4 bases removed from V and 6 bases from J, the gap between germline ends came to 8 bases. Looked up from germline, CDR1 is GTSNPN and CDR2 is SVGIG (reference sequence). The CDR3 contains 11 residues. The CDR3 coding sequence is TGTGCCTGGAACAGGGCGGATACGCAGTATTTT. Its translation: CAWNRADTQYF.

This clonotype was recorded at least ten times. The chain uses TRBV11-2 and TRBJ2-3; TRBD2 agrees at 9 bases. Germline CDR1 is SGHAT and CDR2 is FQNNGV. This CDR3 comprises 16 residues. V trimming: 3 bases; J trimming: 0 bases; junction bases outside the gene matches: 4. In nucleotides, the CDR3 is TGTGCCAGCAGCTTGGGAGCGGGGGGTAGCACAGATACGCAGTATTTT. It translates to CASSLGAGGSTDTQYF. The variable domain in full, completed from reference TRBV11-2 and TRBJ2-3, reads EAGVAQSPRYKIIEKRQSVAFWCNPISGHATLYWYQQILGQGPKLLIQFQNNGVVDDSQLPKDRFSAERLKGVDSTLKIQPAKLEDSAVYLCASSLGAGGSTDTQYFGPGTRLTVL.

This clonotype was picked up many times. The chain combines TRBV7-2 with TRBJ2-1; no definite D call. CDR1 and CDR2 from the germline V gene are SGHTA and FQGNSA. The V end lost 5 bases, the J end lost 8 bases, and 13 bases lay between the germline ends. The CDR3 loop spans 13 amino acids. The CDR3 nucleotides read TGTGCCAGCAGCCGGACCCACCGGGATGAGCAGTTCTTC. Its protein product is CASSRTHRDEQFF.